Presented here are 25 T cell receptor beta chains from one specimen sequenced in a study of radiation and T cells in renal cell carcinoma. Stated time point: blood 4 weeks post-SBRT, at nephrectomy. Treatment here: 15 Gy SBRT to primary tumor, nephrectomy 4 weeks later. TCRdb's copy holds only in-frame clones and misses some; the assay was immunoSEQ multiplex PCR. Of around 170,000 clones in the sample, 88% are singletons; the top ten hold approximately 11%. The starting material was blood, obtained from a patient whose treatment included radiotherapy and nephrectomy. The source is a woman between 45 and 60 years old with renal cell carcinoma.

This clone was counted between two and nine times. This sequence joins TRBV7-8 and TRBJ1-5; tentatively, D is TRBD1 (5 bases). CDR1 is SGHVS and CDR2 is FQNEAQ in the germline V gene. The CDR3 contains 16 residues. V was cut by 2 bases and J by 6 bases, with 17 bases left in between. CDR3 DNA sequence: TGTGCCAGCAGCTTAATGGGGCCAGGCGGGGGTCAGCCCCAGCATTTT. This encodes CASSLMGPGGGQPQHF. The variable domain in full, with the rest retrieved from reference TRBV7-8 and TRBJ1-5, is GAGVSQSPRYKVAKRGQDVALRCDPISGHVSLFWYQQALGQGPEFLTYFQNEAQLDKSGLPSDRFFAERPEGSVSTLKIQRTQQEDSAVYLCASSLMGPGGGQPQHFGDGTRLSIL.

This rearrangement joins TRBV5-1 to TRBJ2-1, with 13 bases lining up with TRBD2. J was trimmed by 8 bases and V by 4 bases; bases with no gene match: 6. The CDR3 has 15 amino acids. Germline CDR1 is SGHRS and CDR2 is YFSETQ. DNA of the CDR3: TGCGCCAGCAGCCCCGGGACTAGCGGGGCTTATGAGCAGTTCTTC. The encoded protein is CASSPGTSGAYEQFF.

The table lists this clone with a few counts. CDR3 nucleotides: TGTGCCAGCAGTTTTAGGGGGACGAACGAGCAGTACTTC. Amino acid sequence: CASSFRGTNEQYF. The V and J genes are TRBV28 and TRBJ2-7; D perhaps matches TRBD1 (6 bases). Trimming cost V 3 bases and J 5 bases, with 11 bases left between them. Germline V gene data show CDR1 as MDHEN and CDR2 as SYDVKM. The CDR3 is 13 amino acids.

The rearrangement links TRBV2 to TRBJ2-1, with 11 bases aligning to TRBD2. Trimming removed 4 bases from V and 6 bases from J; junction bases left unmatched: 5. This CDR3 contains 15 residues. Germline V lookup: CDR1 SNHLY, CDR2 FYNNEI. As DNA, the CDR3 is TGTGCCAGCAGTGCGTCGGGACTAGCGGTCAATGAGCAGTTCTTC. Translating it yields CASSASGLAVNEQFF.

This clone was counted between two and nine times. This chain links TRBV5-1 with TRBJ1-2; D possibly corresponds to TRBD1 (6 bases). The germline V and J ends were trimmed by 0 bases and 2 bases, with 11 bases remaining between them. Germline-derived CDR1 and CDR2 are SGHRS and YFSETQ. The CDR3 extends over 15 amino acids. CDR3 in amino acids: CASSLGPDRNYGYTF. The CDR3 coding sequence is TGCGCCAGCAGCTTGGGGCCGGACAGAAACTATGGCTACACCTTC.

This chain links TRBV6-6 with TRBJ1-2, with 7 bases fitting TRBD1. V was pared by 7 bases and J by 5 bases, with 10 bases of the junction left unmatched. Germline lookup yields CDR1 MNHNY and CDR2 SVGAGI (reference sequence). The CDR3 is made up of 14 amino acids. In DNA, the CDR3 is TGTGCCAGCACCGACCCCGACAGGGTATATGGCTACACCTTC. It yields the protein CASTDPDRVYGYTF.

This sequence joins TRBV13 and TRBJ2-3; 7 nucleotides line up with TRBD1. The CDR3 has 13 residues. Unmatched junction bases numbered 5, after V lost 5 bases and J lost 6 bases. Germline V lookup: CDR1 PRHDT, CDR2 FYEKMQ (reference sequence). DNA for the CDR3: TGTGCCAGCAGCGCACAGGGGCGGGATACGCAGTATTTT. It specifies CASSAQGRDTQYF.

V and J are TRBV15 and TRBJ2-7; 9 bases line up with TRBD2. Germline V gene lookup returns CDR1 LNHNV and CDR2 YYDKDF (reference sequence). CDR3 length: 15 residues. V was pared by 2 bases and J by 1 base, with 3 bases of the junction left unmatched. CDR3 in amino acids: CATSRLAGLSYEQYF. CDR3 nucleotides: TGTGCCACCAGCAGACTAGCGGGATTGTCCTACGAGCAGTACTTC.

This clone showed up many times. J is TRBJ2-1 and V is TRBV10-2, with D perhaps matching TRBD1 (5 bases). The ends were cut back, 5 bases at V and 6 bases at J, with 8 bases in the middle. The CDR3 spans 12 residues. Per the germline V gene, CDR1 is WSHSY and CDR2 is SAAADI. CDR3 nucleotide sequence: TGCGCCAGCAGTTACAGGTCCAATGAGCAGTTCTTC. It specifies CASSYRSNEQFF.

This clone occurred a few times. J is TRBJ1-5 and V is TRBV29-1; 9 bases align to TRBD1. The germline CDR1 and CDR2 sequences are SQVTM and ANQGSEA. V trimming: 6 bases; J trimming: 5 bases; junction bases outside the gene matches: 5. This CDR3 is 13 amino acids long. CDR3 region: CSVAGQGDQPQHF. The CDR3 DNA follows: TGCAGCGTGGCGGGACAGGGTGATCAGCCCCAGCATTTT.

The chain recombines TRBV6-1 with TRBJ2-2; D remains unclear. The CDR3 is 15 amino acids. Trimming took off 2 bases at V and 1 base at J, with 8 bases between the two ends. Germline loops: CDR1 MNHNS, CDR2 SASEGT. The chain's CDR3 is CASSERRRNTGELFF. The CDR3 DNA is TGTGCCAGCAGTGAACGACGGCGGAACACCGGGGAGCTGTTTTTT.

V gene TRBV5-1 combines with J gene TRBJ2-2, with 7 bases aligning to TRBD1. The CDR3 consists of 15 residues. The V and J ends lost 4 bases and 3 bases, in that order; junction bases with no gene match: 6. Germline lookup yields CDR1 SGHRS and CDR2 YFSETQ. Written as DNA, the CDR3 is TGCGCCAGCAGCCCTAGACAGGGAGACACCGGGGAGCTGTTTTTT. Translation gives CASSPRQGDTGELFF.

The chain couples TRBV6-1 to TRBJ1-6; possibly TRBD1 for D (6 bases). The CDR3 has 16 amino acids. The V and J ends lost 2 bases and 3 bases respectively, with 11 bases between them. CDR1 and CDR2 from the germline V gene are MNHNS and SASEGT. The DNA for the CDR3 is TGTGCCAGCAGTGAAAGGGGGAAAGGCTATAATTCACCCCTCCACTTT. Encoded protein: CASSERGKGYNSPLHF.

This rearrangement joins TRBV9 to TRBJ2-7; the match to TRBD1 covers 7 bases. Germline V CDR1 and CDR2: SGDLS, YYNGEE. The CDR3 has 15 amino acids. Trimming removed 0 bases from V and 0 bases from J; junction bases left unmatched: 3. CDR3 region: CASSVGQGPSYEQYF. The CDR3 DNA sequence: TGTGCCAGCAGCGTAGGACAGGGCCCCTCCTACGAGCAGTACTTC.

The chain links TRBV9 to TRBJ1-2; D is unclear. Trimming pared 6 bases from V and 4 bases from J, leaving 16 bases between. Germline V gene lookup returns CDR1 SGDLS and CDR2 YYNGEE. CDR3 size: 14 residues. The CDR3 coding sequence is TGTGCCAGCACTAACGCCCGCGCTGGCTATGGCTACACCTTC. As protein: CASTNARAGYGYTF.

The CDR3 DNA is TGCGCCAGCAGCTTGGTGACTAGCGGGGGGGCAGATACGCAGTATTTT. Encoded protein: CASSLVTSGGADTQYF. The chain joins TRBV5-1 to TRBJ2-3, with 14 bases fitting TRBD2. The CDR3 totals 16 residues. Germline V gene sequence: CDR1 SGHRS, CDR2 YFSETQ. The junction had 1 base not matched to a gene; V was cut back by 0 bases and J by 4 bases.

V usage is TRBV18 and J usage is TRBJ1-2; no reliable D call. Germline V lookup: CDR1 KGHSH, CDR2 LQKENI. This CDR3 contains 16 residues. Trimming took 4 bases from V and 0 from J, leaving 15 bases between them. CDR3 residues: CASSQLSSGANYGYTF. DNA of the CDR3: TGTGCCAGCTCACAACTCTCGTCAGGAGCTAACTATGGCTACACCTTC.

The chain has TRBV6-5 and TRBJ1-5, with a possible D match to TRBD1 (5 bases). V was shortened by 5 bases and J by 0 bases, with 11 bases between the two germline ends. The CDR3 runs to 15 residues. Germline V gene lookup returns CDR1 MNHEY and CDR2 SVGAGI. CDR3 residues: CASSPAGGSNQPQHF. CDR3 DNA: TGTGCCAGCAGTCCCGCGGGGGGTAGCAATCAGCCCCAGCATTTT.

The CDR3 bases are TGTGCCAGTAACATGGGTAGGGAAGAGACCCAGTACTTC. Translating it yields CASNMGREETQYF. The V call is TRBV19, the J call TRBJ2-5; no clear D. This CDR3 region has 13 residues. V lost 7 bases, J lost 3 bases, and 12 bases lay in between. CDR1 LNHDA and CDR2 SQIVND come from the germline V gene (reference sequence).

This clone came up once. The rearrangement joins TRBV7-9 to TRBJ2-5; 7 nucleotides match TRBD2. The CDR3 extends over 15 amino acids. Germline V gives CDR1 SEHNR, CDR2 FQNEAQ (reference sequence). V trimming: 5 bases; J trimming: 3 bases; junction bases outside the gene matches: 9. The CDR3 coding sequence is TGTGCCAGCAGCGGACGTTTGGCGGGGGAAGAGACCCAGTACTTC. This translates into CASSGRLAGEETQYF.

The V call is TRBV19, the J call TRBJ2-2, with TRBD1 matching over 7 bases. V lost 7 bases to trimming and J lost 5 bases; unmatched junction nucleotides: 7. The V gene's germline CDR1 is LNHDA and CDR2 SQIVND (reference sequence). The CDR3 length is 14 residues. CDR3 loop: CASTETGKTGELFF. The DNA of the CDR3 is TGTGCCAGTACAGAGACAGGGAAAACCGGGGAGCTGTTTTTT.

This rearrangement joins TRBV25-1 to TRBJ2-7, with TRBD1 as a possible D gene (6 bases). Germline V gene sequence: CDR1 MGHDK, CDR2 SYGVNS. V was pared by 5 bases and J by 2 bases, with 13 bases between. There are 14 residues in the CDR3. CDR3 amino acids: CASSFGQITYEQYF. DNA of the CDR3: TGTGCCAGCAGTTTCGGACAGATAACCTACGAGCAGTACTTC.

This chain uses TRBV2 with TRBJ1-5, with a tentative D call TRBD1 (6 bases). The CDR3 spans 14 residues. V lost 5 bases, J lost 1 base, and 9 bases lay in between. In germline, CDR1 is SNHLY, CDR2 FYNNEI. Here the CDR3 reads CASSLTGSNQPQHF. The CDR3 DNA sequence: TGTGCCAGCAGTCTTACAGGGAGCAATCAGCCCCAGCATTTT.

About this clone itself: A read error is likely here: a far larger clone is one base away. The chain carries TRBV6-6 and TRBJ1-2; no firm D call. Germline CDR1 and CDR2: MNHNY and SVGAGI (reference sequence). V shed 5 bases and J shed 8 bases, with 6 bases lying between them. The CDR3 contains 10 residues. CDR3: CASSRRGYTF. Here the CDR3 DNA reads TGTGCCAGCAGTCGAAGGGGCTACACCTTC.

CDR3 amino acids: CASTAIGAGANVLTF. For the CDR3, the DNA is TGTGCCAGTACGGCTATCGGGGCTGGGGCCAACGTCCTGACTTTC. The chain recombines TRBV5-4 with TRBJ2-6, with D perhaps TRBD2 (5 bases). Trimming shortened V by 8 bases and J by 2 bases, and 14 bases separated the two germline ends. There are 15 residues in the CDR3. CDR1 is SGHNT and CDR2 is YYREEE in the germline V gene (reference sequence).